This TCR beta chain was retrieved from a study of breast tumors, draining lymph nodes, adjacent tissues. The study's findings and limits: The lymph node origin of tumor T cells was framed as consistent with a hypothesis, not demonstrated. Data fit most tumor T cells coming from lymph node, expanding in tumor. Tumors had less TCR diversity than lymph nodes, more than nontumor tissue.

Axillary draining lymph nodes of breast cancer patients supplied the node samples. Comments on this clonotype: Its antigen is not identified.

V dropped 6 bases and J dropped 4 bases, with 9 bases sitting between them. This CDR3 comprises 13 residues. Germline-derived CDR1 and CDR2 are MNHEY and SVGEGT. TCRdb independently ran MiXCR on the multiplex PCR reads; one entry per CDR3 protein. The data contain 150,000 to 200,000 distinct CDR3 sequences, 33% of them singletons. The sample taken for sequencing was axillary lymph node tissue. The sequence came from a female donor with breast cancer. Some clones in this sample may be carry-over from other donors' samples. The gene calls are TRBV6-2 or TRBV6-3 and TRBJ2-2; no firm D call. The CDR3 nucleotides are TGTGCCAGCAGAGGTGGCGCCACCGGGGAGCTGTTTTTT. This translates into CASRGGATGELFF.